The 32 T cell receptor beta chains below come from one sample, sequenced in a study of blood T cell repertoires in COVID-19. Only in-frame clones appear in the TCRdb table, and some are missing; sequencing was by immunoSEQ multiplex PCR. This table has about 83,000 clones, around 88% appearing once. Material: peripheral blood. The origin of the receptors is a man in his fifties or sixties with active COVID-19.

The chain has TRBV6-5 and TRBJ1-6, with TRBD1 as a possible D gene (5 bases). V gave up 2 bases and J gave up 2 bases, with 10 bases separating them. CDR1 is MNHEY and CDR2 is SVGAGI in the germline V gene. This CDR3 region has 16 residues. The CDR3 sequence is CASSYQAGTYNSPLHF. DNA of the CDR3: TGTGCCAGCAGTTACCAGGCAGGGACCTATAATTCACCCCTCCACTTT.

The chain recombines TRBV11-2 with TRBJ1-6; D remains ambiguous. Deletions cut 4 bases from V and 7 bases from J, with 14 bases between. CDR1 and CDR2 (germline): SGHAT, FQNNGV. The CDR3 is 15 amino acids. Here the CDR3 reads CASSYTSAGNSPLHF. The CDR3 coding sequence is TGTGCCAGCAGCTATACTAGTGCTGGGAATTCACCCCTCCACTTT. Together with reference TRBV11-2 and TRBJ1-6, the CDR3 gives the full variable domain: EAGVAQSPRYKIIEKRQSVAFWCNPISGHATLYWYQQILGQGPKLLIQFQNNGVVDDSQLPKDRFSAERLKGVDSTLKIQPAKLEDSAVYLCASSYTSAGNSPLHFGNGTRLTVT.

This clone was detected only a few times. This chain joins TRBV15 and TRBJ1-2; a possible D gene is TRBD1 (6 bases). CDR3 size: 14 residues. Germline CDR1 reads LNHNV; CDR2 reads YYDKDF (reference sequence). Trimming took off 4 bases at V and 1 base at J, with 10 bases between the two ends. The CDR3, as DNA: TGTGCCACCAGCACAGGGGCTAATAACTATGGCTACACCTTC. Protein product: CATSTGANNYGYTF.

This clone is a singleton in its sample. The chain uses TRBV7-9 and TRBJ2-3; 8 nucleotides agree with TRBD2. Germline V CDR1 and CDR2: SEHNR, FQNEAQ (reference sequence). Losses at the gene ends were 3 bases for V and 2 bases for J; bases not matched to a gene: 7. This CDR3 spans 16 amino acids. CDR3 nucleotide sequence: TGTGCCAGCAGCTTCCCAGCGGGAGTTATCACAGATACGCAGTATTTT. As protein: CASSFPAGVITDTQYF.

The V call is TRBV28, the J call TRBJ1-1, with 9 bases aligning to TRBD1. This CDR3 region has 15 residues. Germline CDR1 and CDR2: MDHEN and SYDVKM. V was clipped by 4 bases and J by 7 bases; unmatched bases: 10. The CDR3 sequence is CASSSSGTGTREAFF. CDR3 in DNA: TGTGCCAGCAGTTCATCCGGGACAGGGACTCGTGAAGCTTTCTTT.

The chain joins TRBV28 to TRBJ2-7; 11 bases fit TRBD2. The CDR3 has 15 residues. CDR1 and CDR2 (germline): MDHEN, SYDVKM. The V gene end was trimmed by 4 bases and the J gene end by 2 bases; junction bases not matched to a gene: 4. In DNA, the CDR3 is TGTGCCAGCAGTTCGACTAGCGGGGAAGCCTACGAGCAGTACTTC. Its translation is CASSSTSGEAYEQYF.

This clone came up once. V gene TRBV7-2 combines with J gene TRBJ2-5; the match to TRBD2 covers 10 bases. This CDR3 comprises 16 residues. The V and J ends lost 5 bases and 6 bases, in that order; junction bases with no gene match: 12. Germline V gene data show CDR1 as SGHTA and CDR2 as FQGNSA. The CDR3 DNA follows: TGTGCCAGCAGCCCGACCAGCGGGGGGGGCCGAAAGACCCAGTACTTC. Its protein is CASSPTSGGGRKTQYF.

The chain couples TRBV6-6 to TRBJ1-1; possibly TRBD1 for D (5 bases). The CDR3 runs to 16 residues. CDR1 is MNHNY, CDR2 SVGAGI, per germline (reference sequence). Trimming stripped 5 bases from V and 2 bases from J, with 18 bases between. CDR3 in DNA: TGTGCCAGCAGTCTCTCCCCTGCCGACAGTAACACTGAAGCTTTCTTT. Translation: CASSLSPADSNTEAFF.

The chain recombines TRBV5-1 with TRBJ2-3; TRBD2 matches 10 bases. CDR1 is SGHRS and CDR2 is YFSETQ in the germline V gene. The J segment lost 1 base and the V segment lost 4 bases, leaving 9 bases of the junction unmatched. The CDR3 consists of 17 residues. The CDR3 region has the DNA TGCGCCAGCAGCCCGTTAGCGGGAGGTGGGCGCACAGATACGCAGTATTTT. Its protein product is CASSPLAGGGRTDTQYF.

This clone was detected once. The chain employs TRBV30 and TRBJ1-2; 8 bases match TRBD1. This CDR3 spans 14 amino acids. The germline gives CDR1 GTSNPN, CDR2 SVGIG (reference sequence). With 3 bases clipped from V and 0 bases from J, the junction kept 3 bases outside the gene matches. CDR3 DNA: TGTGCCTGGAGCGGGACAGGTTCTAACTATGGCTACACCTTC. It is translated as CAWSGTGSNYGYTF.

The chain carries TRBV6-2 or TRBV6-3 and TRBJ1-5; no definite D call. The CDR3 spans 14 residues. Looked up from germline, CDR1 is MNHEY and CDR2 is SVGEGT. The V end lost 2 bases, the J end lost 5 bases, and 10 bases lay between the germline ends. The CDR3 nucleotides are TGTGCCAGCAGTTACCAAGAGGGTTATCAGCCCCAGCATTTT. Protein product: CASSYQEGYQPQHF.

This chain uses TRBV6-1 with TRBJ1-2; D unresolved. Germline V gene lookup returns CDR1 MNHNS and CDR2 SASEGT. This CDR3 is 15 amino acids long. Deletions cut 1 base from V and 3 bases from J, with 12 bases between. For the CDR3, the DNA is TGTGCCAGCAGTGAAGATGGGCCTGGGTACTATGGCTACACCTTC. This translates into CASSEDGPGYYGYTF.

This clone was detected a few times. The chain uses TRBV4-3 and TRBJ2-7; 7 bases map to TRBD2. V lost 3 bases and J lost 0; bases outside the gene matches: 5. This CDR3 contains 15 residues. The germline gives CDR1 LGHNA, CDR2 YSLEER. The CDR3 region is CASSQARTSSYEQYF. The CDR3 region has the DNA TGCGCCAGCAGCCAGGCCCGGACTAGCTCCTACGAGCAGTACTTC.

V usage is TRBV7-2 and J usage is TRBJ1-1; D not resolved. Trimming pared 1 base from V and 0 bases from J, leaving 9 bases between. The germline CDR1 and CDR2 sequences are SGHTA and FQGNSA. The CDR3 extends over 15 amino acids. This CDR3 is CASSLDRAMNTEAFF. The CDR3 coding sequence is TGTGCCAGCAGCTTAGATAGAGCCATGAACACTGAAGCTTTCTTT.

In this sample, this clone turned up once. This chain joins TRBV28 and TRBJ2-7; D is unresolved. From germline, CDR1 is MDHEN and CDR2 SYDVKM. The V gene lost 5 bases and the J gene lost 2 bases, with 16 bases spanning the gap. The CDR3 length is 15 residues. CDR3 nucleotides: TGTGCCAGCAGTGGTCATCGGAGCAGTCCCTACGAGCAGTACTTC. Translated: CASSGHRSSPYEQYF.

This chain links TRBV19 with TRBJ2-1; 10 positions match TRBD2. The CDR3 extends over 15 amino acids. Germline V gene lookup returns CDR1 LNHDA and CDR2 SQIVND (reference sequence). The V and J ends lost 3 bases and 7 bases, in that order; junction bases with no gene match: 6. CDR3 residues: CASSIILAGVNEQFF. The CDR3 nucleotides read TGTGCCAGTAGTATTATTCTAGCGGGAGTAAATGAGCAGTTCTTC.

The chain joins TRBV23-1 to TRBJ2-7, with 8 bases fitting TRBD1. TRBV23-1 is known as an ORF, though its function is uncertain. This CDR3 is built from 16 residues. The junction had 6 bases not matched to a gene; V was cut back by 0 bases and J by 2 bases. The CDR3 sequence is CASSQSKGQAPYEQYF. The CDR3 DNA is TGCGCCAGCAGTCAATCTAAGGGACAGGCTCCCTACGAGCAGTACTTC.

The chain joins TRBV27 to TRBJ1-5; the match to TRBD1 covers 7 bases. The CDR3 length is 15 residues. The ends lost 4 bases at V and 4 bases at J; junction bases unmatched: 7. Germline V CDR1 and CDR2: MNHEY, SMNVEV (reference sequence). CDR3 sequence reads: CASSSSPTGNQPQHF. The CDR3, as DNA: TGTGCCAGCAGTTCAAGCCCGACAGGGAATCAGCCCCAGCATTTT.

This rearrangement joins TRBV30 to TRBJ1-2; D is possibly TRBD1 (5 bases). The germline V gene has CDR1 GTSNPN and CDR2 SVGIG (reference sequence). The CDR3 extends over 14 amino acids. Trimming stripped 0 bases from V and 7 bases from J, with 15 bases between. In DNA, the CDR3 is TGTGCCTGGAGTGTAAGGGGCGGATATTCTGGCTACACCTTC. This sequence encodes CAWSVRGGYSGYTF.

The V call is TRBV15, the J call TRBJ2-7; TRBD2 might be the D (7 bases). The CDR3 length is 15 residues. The V end was cut by 0 bases, the J end by 5 bases, with 14 bases between. Germline CDR1 is LNHNV and CDR2 is YYDKDF (reference sequence). The chain's CDR3 is CATSRDFRGANEQYF. The CDR3 coding sequence is TGTGCCACCAGCAGAGATTTTCGGGGGGCAAACGAGCAGTACTTC.

As DNA, the CDR3 is TGTGCCAGCAGCCCCTTCGGACAGGGGAGCGACGAGCAGTACTTC. It translates to CASSPFGQGSDEQYF. The V and J genes are TRBV9 and TRBJ2-7; 9 nucleotides align to TRBD1. The CDR3 has 15 amino acids. Trimming took 4 bases from V and 5 from J; bases not matched to a gene: 10. The germline CDR1 and CDR2 sequences are SGDLS and YYNGEE.

The chain uses TRBV5-1 and TRBJ1-4; D uncertain. This CDR3 region has 14 residues. V was trimmed by 0 bases and J by 7 bases, leaving 10 bases between them. Looked up from germline, CDR1 is SGHRS and CDR2 is YFSETQ. CDR3 sequence: CASSLAGRAEKLFF. In DNA, the CDR3 is TGCGCCAGCAGCTTGGCAGGAAGAGCTGAAAAACTGTTTTTT.

The genes are TRBV28 and TRBJ2-7; D gene unclear. Germline V gives CDR1 MDHEN, CDR2 SYDVKM. Trimming left V 5 bases short and J 2 bases short, with 4 bases between. The CDR3 length is 11 residues. As DNA, the CDR3 is TGTGCCAGCAGTCCCACCTACGAGCAGTACTTC. Protein: CASSPTYEQYF.

CDR3 in amino acids: CAWSAGLAGETQYF. The CDR3 DNA reads TGTGCCTGGAGTGCAGGACTAGCAGGAGAGACCCAGTACTTC. The chain employs TRBV30 and TRBJ2-5; 8 bases are a match to TRBD2. Trimming took 1 base from V and 4 from J; bases not matched to a gene: 5. CDR3 length equals 14 residues. Germline-derived CDR1 and CDR2 are GTSNPN and SVGIG (reference sequence).

This clone showed up just once. The chain combines TRBV2 with TRBJ1-2; the D gene is possibly TRBD1 (6 bases). Trimming pared 3 bases from V and 4 bases from J, leaving 15 bases between. The CDR3 has 15 amino acids. The V gene's germline CDR1 is SNHLY and CDR2 FYNNEI. In DNA, the CDR3 is TGTGCCAGCAGTGACCCACAGGGAGGGACCTATGGCTACACCTTC. This translates into CASSDPQGGTYGYTF.

The V call is TRBV30, the J call TRBJ2-5, with TRBD2 identical over 7 bases. This CDR3 region has 15 residues. The ends lost 0 bases at V and 0 bases at J; junction bases unmatched: 4. Germline V lookup: CDR1 GTSNPN, CDR2 SVGIG (reference sequence). CDR3 coding DNA: TGTGCCTGGAGTGTAGGCAGCGGGGACCAAGAGACCCAGTACTTC. Encoded protein: CAWSVGSGDQETQYF.

The chain recombines TRBV2 with TRBJ2-2, with 8 bases fitting TRBD1. The CDR3 extends over 14 amino acids. Germline V gene lookup returns CDR1 SNHLY and CDR2 FYNNEI. J lost 0 bases, V lost 6 bases, and 0 bases had no gene match. CDR3 sequence: CASRTGANTGELFF. CDR3 in DNA: TGTGCCAGCAGGACAGGGGCGAACACCGGGGAGCTGTTTTTT. Filled out from reference TRBV2 and TRBJ2-2, the complete variable domain reads EPEVTQTPSHQVTQMGQEVILRCVPISNHLYFYWYRQILGQKVEFLVSFYNNEISEKSEIFDDQFSVERPDGSNFTLKIRSTKLEDSAMYFCASRTGANTGELFFGEGSRLTVL.

The V and J genes are TRBV12-5 and TRBJ1-1; TRBD1 might be the D (6 bases). The CDR3 is 22 amino acids. Trimming removed 0 bases from V and 4 bases from J, with 33 bases in between. Germline V gene lookup returns CDR1 LGHNT and CDR2 FRNRAP. The CDR3 sequence is CASGLVQRGLVLSENPGTEAFF. The CDR3 bases are TGTGCTAGTGGTTTGGTACAAAGGGGGTTAGTATTGTCCGAAAATCCCGGCACTGAAGCTTTCTTT. Using reference TRBV12-5 and TRBJ1-1 for the parts outside the CDR3, the full variable domain is DARVTQTPRHKVTEMGQEVTMRCQPILGHNTVFWYRQTMMQGLELLAYFRNRAPLDDSGMPKDRFSAEMPDATLATLKIQPSEPRDSAVYFCASGLVQRGLVLSENPGTEAFFGQGTRLTVV.

This clone appeared a few times. The chain has TRBV7-2 and TRBJ2-2; 9 bases align to TRBD1. CDR3 length equals 15 residues. Germline CDR1 and CDR2: SGHTA and FQGNSA. V gave up 5 bases and J gave up 6 bases; unmatched junction bases: 7. The CDR3 DNA sequence: TGTGCCAGCAGCCCCGGGACAGGGTTATCCGGGGAGCTGTTTTTT. Translating gives CASSPGTGLSGELFF.

The chain combines TRBV12-1 with TRBJ2-7; the tabulated D call, TRBD1, remains unverified against the DNA. TRBV12-1 is flagged as a pseudogene. The CDR3 sequence is 15 residues long. This CDR3 is CASSAVRAVFYEQYF. The CDR3 DNA sequence: TGTGCCAGCAGCGCGGTCAGGGCAGTATTTTACGAGCAGTACTTC.

The genes are TRBV29-1 and TRBJ1-2, with 9 bases matching TRBD1. The CDR3 extends over 14 amino acids. From germline, CDR1 is SQVTM and CDR2 ANQGSEA. Losses at the gene ends were 4 bases for V and 4 bases for J; bases not matched to a gene: 7. The CDR3 nucleotides are TGCAGCGTTGGACAGACAGGGGGAGGCTATGGCTACACCTTC. Its protein is CSVGQTGGGYGYTF.

The chain carries TRBV5-5 and TRBJ2-5, with D possibly matching TRBD2 (7 bases). CDR1 is SGHKS and CDR2 is YYEKEE in the germline V gene (reference sequence). Trimming removed 3 bases at V and 7 bases at J, with 19 bases between. CDR3 length: 15 residues. CDR3 sequence (DNA): TGTGCCAGCAGCTCAAACGTGGGGGGGCACGGGACCCAGTACTTC. It specifies CASSSNVGGHGTQYF.